These 24 T cell receptor beta chains came from one sample sequenced in a study of blood T cell repertoires in COVID-19. The assay was immunoSEQ multiplex PCR, and TCRdb's table has in-frame clones only and misses some. The table records some 250,000 clones, more than 65% of them present only once. Sequenced sample: peripheral blood. The receptors stem from a woman aged 18-29 years with acute or convalescent COVID-19.

The chain couples TRBV28 to TRBJ2-7; TRBD1 agrees at 9 bases. Germline CDR1 reads MDHEN; CDR2 reads SYDVKM. The junction had 7 bases not matched to a gene; V was cut back by 4 bases and J by 3 bases. This CDR3 spans 15 amino acids. For the CDR3, the DNA is TGTGCCAGCAGTTCGTCCGGGACAGGGAGCTACGAGCAGTACTTC. Translated: CASSSSGTGSYEQYF.

The V call is TRBV7-2, the J call TRBJ2-5; 9 positions match TRBD1. The CDR3 runs to 15 residues. Germline assignment: CDR1 SGHTA and CDR2 FQGNSA. Unmatched junction bases numbered 7, after V lost 3 bases and J lost 5 bases. For the CDR3, the DNA is TGTGCCAGCAGCTTTTCCGGGACAGGGAGCGAGACCCAGTACTTC. It translates to CASSFSGTGSETQYF.

Of note for this clone: Other DNA variants within this sample encode the same CDR3. The chain recombines TRBV2 with TRBJ2-2, with D unclear. V was trimmed by 4 bases and J by 0 bases, leaving 6 bases between them. The CDR3 length is 14 residues. CDR1 and CDR2 from the germline V gene are SNHLY and FYNNEI. CDR3 loop: CASSGQTNTGELFF. The DNA of the CDR3 is TGTGCCAGCAGTGGTCAGACGAACACCGGGGAGCTGTTTTTT.

The rearrangement uses TRBV30 and TRBJ1-2; 7 bases fit TRBD1. The CDR3 contains 10 residues. The germline CDR1 and CDR2 sequences are GTSNPN and SVGIG (reference sequence). J was trimmed by 7 bases and V by 7 bases; bases with no gene match: 3. CDR3 loop: CASHRGGYTF. The DNA of the CDR3 is TGTGCCTCCCACAGGGGTGGCTACACCTTC.

The chain links TRBV3-1 (or the pseudogene TRBV3-2) to TRBJ1-3; 7 nucleotides agree with TRBD1. The germline V gene has CDR1 LGHDT and CDR2 YNNKEL (reference sequence). The CDR3 totals 16 residues. V shed 3 bases, J shed 4 bases, and the junction held 9 bases outside the gene matches. The CDR3 here is CASSHLPTGSGNTIYF. The CDR3 nucleotides read TGTGCCAGCAGCCACCTGCCGACAGGGTCAGGAAACACCATATATTTT.

The rearrangement joins TRBV24-1 to TRBJ2-6; tentative D call: TRBD2 (6 bases). The CDR3 has 20 residues. V lost 1 base and J lost 0, with 18 bases in between. Germline V gene data show CDR1 as KGHDR and CDR2 as SFDVKD. CDR3 region: CATSDLRGTPGPSGANVLTF. DNA for the CDR3: TGTGCCACCAGTGATTTACGCGGGACTCCTGGTCCCTCTGGGGCCAACGTCCTGACTTTC.

The chain joins TRBV5-1 to TRBJ1-1; D may be TRBD1 (6 bases). Germline values: CDR1 SGHRS, CDR2 YFSETQ. V was shortened by 4 bases and J by 0 bases, with 16 bases between the two germline ends. The CDR3 covers 16 residues. The CDR3 nucleotides are TGCGCCAGCAGCACCTTACCGGGACAAATGAACACTGAAGCTTTCTTT. It codes for CASSTLPGQMNTEAFF.

The V call is TRBV24-1, the J call TRBJ2-3; 7 bases are a match to TRBD1. This CDR3 comprises 13 residues. CDR1 and CDR2 from the germline V gene are KGHDR and SFDVKD. After removal of 9 bases from V and 0 bases from J, the junction contained 2 bases not matched to a gene. As DNA, the CDR3 is TGTGCCACCGGGACAGCTAGCACAGATACGCAGTATTTT. This sequence encodes CATGTASTDTQYF.

The J gene is TRBJ1-5, the V gene TRBV11-2; possibly TRBD1 for D (6 bases). Deletions cut 3 bases from V and 4 bases from J, with 13 bases between. This CDR3 has 15 amino acids. Germline V lookup: CDR1 SGHAT, CDR2 FQNNGV. The CDR3 nucleotides read TGTGCCAGCAGCTTCAGAGGGGGATATAATCAGCCCCAGCATTTT. Translated: CASSFRGGYNQPQHF.

CDR3 DNA: TGCGCCAGCAGCTTGGGCAGATTGAATTCACCCCTCCACTTT. This encodes CASSLGRLNSPLHF. This sequence joins TRBV5-1 and TRBJ1-6; D is ambiguous. V dropped 0 bases and J dropped 7 bases, with 8 bases sitting between them. Germline V gene data show CDR1 as SGHRS and CDR2 as YFSETQ. The CDR3 has 14 amino acids.

CDR3 amino acids: CASSLGGAANYGYTF. CDR3 DNA sequence: TGTGCCAGCAGCTTAGGCGGGGCAGCTAACTATGGCTACACCTTC. The chain couples TRBV7-6 to TRBJ1-2, with a tentative D call TRBD1 (5 bases). V gave up 1 base and J gave up 0 bases, with 9 bases separating them. The CDR3 extends over 15 amino acids. Looked up from germline, CDR1 is SGHVS and CDR2 is FNYEAQ.

CDR3 region: CASSPGRRQIKNIQYF. The CDR3 DNA follows: TGTGCCAGCAGCCCAGGACGCCGACAGATCAAAAACATTCAGTACTTC. V is TRBV7-2 and J is TRBJ2-4, with D possibly being TRBD1 (5 bases). Germline V gene sequence: CDR1 SGHTA, CDR2 FQGNSA. CDR3 length equals 16 residues. Trimming removed 5 bases at V and 3 bases at J, with 17 bases between.

This chain connects TRBV6-4 to TRBJ2-3; tentative D call: TRBD1 (6 bases). Germline V gene lookup returns CDR1 MRHNA and CDR2 SNTAGT. V was trimmed by 6 bases and J by 0 bases, leaving 13 bases between them. The CDR3 spans 15 residues. CDR3 DNA sequence: TGTGCCAGCAGCCCAGGGGATTCTAGCACAGATACGCAGTATTTT. This encodes CASSPGDSSTDTQYF.

The chain uses TRBV5-5 and TRBJ1-1; 8 bases agree with TRBD1. The length of the CDR3 is 15 residues. Unmatched junction bases numbered 7, after V lost 4 bases and J lost 2 bases. Germline V lookup: CDR1 SGHKS, CDR2 YYEKEE (reference sequence). CDR3 nucleotide sequence: TGTGCCAGCAGCCCGGTGGACAGGGACAACACTGAAGCTTTCTTT. Translating gives CASSPVDRDNTEAFF.

The gene calls are TRBV5-8 and TRBJ1-2; D might be TRBD1 (6 bases). Germline CDR1 reads SGHTS; CDR2 reads YDEGEE. V was trimmed by 4 bases and J by 1 base, leaving 20 bases between them. This CDR3 contains 17 residues. The CDR3 sequence: CASSRFLATGRNYGYTF. The DNA for the CDR3 is TGTGCCAGCAGCCGATTTCTCGCGACAGGACGTAACTATGGCTACACCTTC.

This clone was found many times. The chain links TRBV28 to TRBJ2-7; 8 nucleotides align to TRBD2. V lost 10 bases and J lost 0; bases outside the gene matches: 8. This CDR3 is 14 amino acids long. The germline CDR1 and CDR2 sequences are MDHEN and SYDVKM. The CDR3 coding sequence is TGTGCCACTTTAGCGGGGTCCCGCTCCTACGAGCAGTACTTC. Protein: CATLAGSRSYEQYF. The variable domain in full, with the rest retrieved from reference TRBV28 and TRBJ2-7, is DVKVTQSSRYLVKRTGEKVFLECVQDMDHENMFWYRQDPGLGLRLIYFSYDVKMKEKGDIPEGYSVSREKKERFSLILESASTNQTSMYLCATLAGSRSYEQYFGPGTRLTVT.

The chain is built from TRBV9 and TRBJ2-7, with unresolved D. Germline CDR1 SGDLS, CDR2 YYNGEE. This CDR3 has 13 amino acids. V was cut by 2 bases and J by 5 bases, with 11 bases left in between. CDR3 sequence: CASSVSPPDEQYF. The DNA of the CDR3 is TGTGCCAGCAGCGTTTCCCCGCCAGACGAGCAGTACTTC. The full variable domain, in which reference TRBV9 and TRBJ2-7 provide the parts outside the CDR3, is DSGVTQTPKHLITATGQRVTLRCSPRSGDLSVYWYQQSLDQGLQFLIQYYNGEERAKGNILERFSAQQFPDLHSELNLSSLELGDSALYFCASSVSPPDEQYFGPGTRLTVT.

The J gene is TRBJ2-5, the V gene TRBV7-2, with 11 bases fitting TRBD2. J gave up 5 bases and V 5 bases, and 16 bases lay outside the gene matches. The CDR3 has 18 amino acids. Germline values: CDR1 SGHTA, CDR2 FQGNSA. CDR3 DNA: TGTGCCAGCAGCCCATCCCCTCTAGCGGGAGGTCCCCAGGAGACCCAGTACTTC. It encodes CASSPSPLAGGPQETQYF.

This sequence joins TRBV6-5 and TRBJ2-7; D call uncertain. The V end was cut by 1 base, the J end by 2 bases, with 15 bases between. The CDR3 is 16 amino acids. The germline CDR1 and CDR2 sequences are MNHEY and SVGAGI. CDR3 sequence: CASSYFLTEGAYEQYF. The CDR3 region has the DNA TGTGCCAGCAGTTACTTTCTGACGGAAGGAGCCTACGAGCAGTACTTC.

This chain links TRBV6-5 with TRBJ2-7; possible D gene TRBD1, 6 bases. Germline-derived CDR1 and CDR2 are MNHEY and SVGAGI. The CDR3 has 13 residues. The germline V and J ends were trimmed by 11 bases and 2 bases, with 16 bases remaining between them. CDR3 amino acids: CASGLAGAYEQYF. The CDR3 region has the DNA TGTGCCTCCGGTTTGGCAGGGGCCTACGAGCAGTACTTC.

V is TRBV7-3 and J is TRBJ2-1, with 8 bases fitting TRBD1. V lost 2 bases, J lost 6 bases, and 3 bases stayed unmatched. From germline, CDR1 is SGHTA and CDR2 FQGTGA. CDR3 length: 14 amino acids. The CDR3 coding sequence is TGTGCCAGCAGCTTACAGGGGGCCGTCAATGAGCAGTTCTTC. It encodes CASSLQGAVNEQFF.

This sequence joins TRBV30 and TRBJ2-2; 9 nucleotides match TRBD2. In germline, CDR1 is GTSNPN, CDR2 SVGIG (reference sequence). The CDR3 runs to 16 residues. V shed 2 bases and J 0 bases; nucleotides not matched to a gene: 4. CDR3 in amino acids: CAWSTIAGANTGELFF. The DNA for the CDR3 is TGTGCCTGGAGTACCATAGCGGGAGCGAACACCGGGGAGCTGTTTTTT. The full variable domain, with the rest looked up from reference TRBV30 and TRBJ2-2, is SQTIHQWPATLVQPVGSPLSLECTVEGTSNPNLYWYRQAAGRGLQLLFYSVGIGQISSEVPQNLSASRPQDRQFILSSKKLLLSDSGFYLCAWSTIAGANTGELFFGEGSRLTVL.

Here the CDR3 DNA reads TGTGCCAGCAGCCCCGTGGACAGGGCCGAGGAGCTGTTTTTT. This translates into CASSPVDRAEELFF. J is TRBJ2-2 and V is TRBV6-2 or TRBV6-3, with 8 bases fitting TRBD1. CDR3 length: 14 residues. The V gene end was trimmed by 6 bases and the J gene end by 10 bases; junction bases not matched to a gene: 10. The germline CDR1 and CDR2 sequences are MNHEY and SVGEGT.

The chain is built from TRBV6-1 and TRBJ1-3; D possibly corresponds to TRBD1 (5 bases). This CDR3 contains 15 residues. Trimming removed 3 bases at V and 1 base at J, with 10 bases between. The V gene's germline CDR1 is MNHNS and CDR2 SASEGT. CDR3 bases: TGTGCCAGCAGTGATCAGGGATTGTCTGGAAACACCATATATTTT. Translation gives CASSDQGLSGNTIYF.